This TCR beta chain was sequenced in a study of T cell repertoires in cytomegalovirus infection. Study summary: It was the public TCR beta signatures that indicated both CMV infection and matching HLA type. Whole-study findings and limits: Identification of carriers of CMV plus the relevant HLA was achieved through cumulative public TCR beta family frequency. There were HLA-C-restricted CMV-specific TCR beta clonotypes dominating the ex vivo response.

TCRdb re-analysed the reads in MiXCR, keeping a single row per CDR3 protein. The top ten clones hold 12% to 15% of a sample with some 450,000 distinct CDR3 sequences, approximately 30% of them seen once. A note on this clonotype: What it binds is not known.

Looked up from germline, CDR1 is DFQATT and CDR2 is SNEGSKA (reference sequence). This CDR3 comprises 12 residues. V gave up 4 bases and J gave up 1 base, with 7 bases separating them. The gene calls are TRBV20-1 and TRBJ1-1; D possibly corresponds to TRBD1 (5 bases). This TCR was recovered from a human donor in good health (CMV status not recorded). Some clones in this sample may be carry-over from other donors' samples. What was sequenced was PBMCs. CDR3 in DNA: TGCAGTGCTACAGACAGGAACACTGAAGCTTTCTTT. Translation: CSATDRNTEAFF.